The 2 T cell receptor beta chains below were found in one sample sequenced in a study of T cell repertoires in cytomegalovirus infection. TCRdb re-called the reads with MiXCR, one entry per CDR3 protein. Among around 770,000 distinct CDR3 sequences listed, 25% to 30% were seen once. The antigens of these receptors remain unknown. Sequences were derived from cultured CD8+ T cells from PBMCs, sampled from culture after CMV antigen stimulation. The source is a human donor in good health (CMV status not recorded). Some clones in this sample may be carry-over from other donors' samples.

A word on this clonotype: A much larger clone lies one base from this, so it may be a read error. The chain couples TRBV7-8 to TRBJ1-6; D is uncertain. Trimming took 5 bases from V and 1 from J, leaving 9 bases between them. In germline, CDR1 is SGHVS, CDR2 FQNEAQ. The CDR3 loop spans 15 amino acids. This CDR3 reads CASSLSDSYNSPLHF. The CDR3 region has the DNA TGTGCCAGCAGCCTTAGCGATTCCTATAATTCACCCCTCCACTTT.

The V call is TRBV10-2, the J call TRBJ1-1, with TRBD1 matching over 8 bases. The CDR3 contains 14 residues. Germline V gene sequence: CDR1 WSHSY, CDR2 SAAADI. V lost 6 bases to trimming and J lost 5 bases; unmatched junction nucleotides: 8. CDR3 DNA: TGCGCCAGCAGGCAACAGGGGGAGGAGACTGAAGCTTTCTTT. Protein sequence: CASRQQGEETEAFF.